The 18 T cell receptor beta chains given below trace back to one sample, sequenced in a study of blood T cell repertoires in COVID-19. Assay: immunoSEQ multiplex PCR; the TCRdb copy retains only in-frame clones and omits some. The table lists over 100,000 clones, 75% to 85% of them singletons, with about 5% in the top ten. The sequenced material came from peripheral blood. The origin of the receptors is a man aged 60-69 years with acute or convalescent COVID-19.

This sequence joins TRBV9 and TRBJ2-7, with 9 bases identical to TRBD2. This CDR3 comprises 13 residues. Germline loops: CDR1 SGDLS, CDR2 YYNGEE. Trimming removed 3 bases from V and 3 bases from J; junction bases left unmatched: 1. In nucleotides, the CDR3 is TGTGCCAGCAGCGGTAGCGGGAGCTACGAGCAGTACTTC. It specifies CASSGSGSYEQYF.

J is TRBJ2-1 and V is TRBV10-3; D is possibly TRBD2 (6 bases). Germline-derived CDR1 and CDR2 are ENHRY and SYGVKD. The CDR3 is 14 amino acids. V was trimmed by 8 bases and J by 4 bases, leaving 15 bases between them. This CDR3 is CAIGGTWGYNEQFF. The CDR3 nucleotides read TGTGCCATCGGGGGGACGTGGGGATACAATGAGCAGTTCTTC.

This chain connects TRBV7-6 to TRBJ2-7; TRBD2 matches 13 bases. Trimming removed 5 bases from V and 0 bases from J; junction bases left unmatched: 4. This CDR3 comprises 16 residues. From germline, CDR1 is SGHVS and CDR2 FNYEAQ. The CDR3 reads CASSPRTSGSSYEQYF. The CDR3 DNA reads TGTGCCAGCAGCCCCCGGACTAGCGGGAGCTCCTACGAGCAGTACTTC.

J is TRBJ1-2 and V is TRBV6-5, with 8 bases identical to TRBD1. Germline trimming cut 5 bases from V and 6 bases from J; bases unmatched to any gene: 8. There are 14 residues in the CDR3. Germline V gene sequence: CDR1 MNHEY, CDR2 SVGAGI. CDR3: CASSPTSGGDGYTF. The CDR3 DNA sequence: TGTGCCAGCAGTCCGACATCAGGGGGCGATGGCTACACCTTC.

This clone is a singleton in its sample. The chain carries TRBV29-1 and TRBJ2-1; TRBD2 matches 16 bases. Germline CDR1 reads SQVTM; CDR2 reads ANQGSEA. This CDR3 contains 17 residues. V shed 2 bases and J 9 bases; nucleotides not matched to a gene: 10. CDR3 DNA sequence: TGCAGCGTTGAATTAGGGACTAGCGGGGGGGCTTTTAGTGAGCAGTTCTTC. It encodes CSVELGTSGGAFSEQFF.

The rearrangement joins TRBV5-1 to TRBJ1-5; D uncertain. The germline CDR1 and CDR2 sequences are SGHRS and YFSETQ. The CDR3 runs to 13 residues. Trimming took off 4 bases at V and 3 bases at J, with 8 bases between the two ends. The CDR3 DNA reads TGCGCCAGCAGCCCCGACACCAATCAGCCCCAGCATTTT. Protein sequence: CASSPDTNQPQHF. Based on the CDR3 plus reference TRBV5-1 and TRBJ1-5, the full variable domain is KAGVTQTPRYLIKTRGQQVTLSCSPISGHRSVSWYQQTPGQGLQFLFEYFSETQRNKGNFPGRFSGRQFSNSRSEMNVSTLELGDSALYLCASSPDTNQPQHFGDGTRLSIL.

The J gene is TRBJ2-3, the V gene TRBV9; TRBD2 matches at 9 bases. Germline V lookup: CDR1 SGDLS, CDR2 YYNGEE. This CDR3 spans 14 amino acids. Unmatched junction bases numbered 4, after V lost 2 bases and J lost 6 bases. The CDR3 loop reads CASSVAGGLDTQYF. The DNA for the CDR3 is TGTGCCAGCAGCGTGGCGGGGGGGCTTGATACGCAGTATTTT.

This clone was recorded only once. The J gene is TRBJ1-6, the V gene TRBV2; TRBD1 agrees at 9 bases. Germline assignment: CDR1 SNHLY and CDR2 FYNNEI. Trimming took 4 bases from V and 9 from J; bases not matched to a gene: 4. The CDR3 has 14 amino acids. CDR3 in DNA: TGTGCCAGCAGTGTACAGGGGGCCTTTTCACCCCTCCACTTT. Its protein product is CASSVQGAFSPLHF.

The gene calls are TRBV5-1 and TRBJ1-2; 7 bases match TRBD1. Germline trimming cut 2 bases from V and 4 bases from J; bases unmatched to any gene: 2. Germline V gives CDR1 SGHRS, CDR2 YFSETQ. The CDR3 runs 13 residues. As DNA, the CDR3 is TGCGCCAGCAGCTTTGGGACAGCCTATGGCTACACCTTC. This codes for CASSFGTAYGYTF.

The V and J genes are TRBV5-1 and TRBJ2-1, with 10 bases fitting TRBD2. The germline V gene has CDR1 SGHRS and CDR2 YFSETQ. The CDR3 covers 15 residues. V shed 4 bases, J shed 12 bases, and the junction held 13 bases outside the gene matches. The CDR3 DNA follows: TGCGCCAGCAGCCCTACTAGCGGGGACAACCGTCGGCAGTTCTTC. This sequence encodes CASSPTSGDNRRQFF.

The rearrangement links TRBV28 to TRBJ2-1; D may be TRBD2 (5 bases). Germline V gene sequence: CDR1 MDHEN, CDR2 SYDVKM. CDR3 size: 14 residues. Trimming removed 5 bases at V and 0 bases at J, with 8 bases between. CDR3 in DNA: TGTGCCAGCAGTGAAGGGAGCTCCTACAATGAGCAGTTCTTC. Translation gives CASSEGSSYNEQFF.

The V gene is TRBV20-1, the J gene TRBJ2-1; D call uncertain. The V gene lost 3 bases and the J gene lost 10 bases, with 13 bases spanning the gap. CDR1 DFQATT and CDR2 SNEGSKA come from the germline V gene (reference sequence). This CDR3 is built from 12 residues. The CDR3 here is CSASLVWHEQFF. CDR3 DNA sequence: TGCAGTGCTAGTCTTGTATGGCACGAGCAGTTCTTC.

This chain links TRBV5-1 with TRBJ1-5; 7 bases are a match to TRBD1. This CDR3 region has 14 residues. Germline loops: CDR1 SGHRS, CDR2 YFSETQ. The ends lost 4 bases at V and 5 bases at J; junction bases unmatched: 6. CDR3 in amino acids: CASSPGTVDQPQHF. The CDR3 bases are TGCGCCAGCAGCCCCGGGACAGTTGATCAGCCCCAGCATTTT.

The chain is built from TRBV4-2 and TRBJ1-1, with 8 positions matching TRBD1. The CDR3 totals 17 residues. Per germline, CDR1 LGHNA and CDR2 YNFKEQ. V was pared by 5 bases and J by 1 base, with 12 bases of the junction left unmatched. The DNA of the CDR3 is TGTGCCAGCAGCGACAGTCAGGGGGCGCGGGGGAACACTGAAGCTTTCTTT. The encoded protein is CASSDSQGARGNTEAFF.

This sequence joins TRBV6-4 and TRBJ2-1; D possibly corresponds to TRBD1 (5 bases). V was clipped by 6 bases and J by 7 bases, with 13 bases between them. Germline loops: CDR1 MRHNA, CDR2 SNTAGT. The CDR3 loop spans 13 amino acids. The CDR3 here is CASRGVKGNEQFF. The CDR3 region has the DNA TGTGCCAGCAGAGGGGTTAAGGGGAATGAGCAGTTCTTC.

V gene TRBV19 combines with J gene TRBJ2-4, with D perhaps TRBD2 (6 bases). V was clipped by 10 bases and J by 2 bases, with 12 bases between them. CDR3 size: 13 residues. Germline values: CDR1 LNHDA, CDR2 SQIVND (reference sequence). CDR3 sequence: CATPGESKNIQYF. CDR3 sequence (DNA): TGTGCCACCCCGGGAGAATCCAAAAACATTCAGTACTTC.

This chain uses TRBV28 with TRBJ1-2; tentatively, D is TRBD1 (5 bases). CDR1 is MDHEN and CDR2 is SYDVKM in the germline V gene. This CDR3 has 14 residues. V dropped 6 bases and J dropped 7 bases, with 18 bases sitting between them. The CDR3 DNA follows: TGTGCCAGCAGCCTCCGTTATTTAGGGGCTGGCTACACCTTC. Translation gives CASSLRYLGAGYTF.

This clone was picked up a small number of times. The CDR3 region has the DNA TGTGCCAGTAGCCTCGGACTAGCCACAGATACGCAGTATTTT. This encodes CASSLGLATDTQYF. The chain couples TRBV19 to TRBJ2-3, with 8 nucleotides matching TRBD2. The CDR3 has 14 residues. Germline-derived CDR1 and CDR2 are LNHDA and SQIVND (reference sequence). The ends lost 6 bases at V and 2 bases at J; junction bases unmatched: 4.